This paragraph covers one T cell receptor (beta chain) sequence. The antigen remains unidentified. The sample originates from a study of vaccination and CD4 T cells after COVID-19. The CDR3 spans 12 residues. V was clipped by 6 bases and J by 0 bases, with 3 bases between them. Germline CDR1 and CDR2: MNHEY and SVGEGT. Documented treatment: approximately 10-day PBMC culture with coronavirus spike peptide pools or control peptides (ViraFEST assay). Oncomine TCR Beta short-read sequencing was applied to DNA from cultured CD4+ T cells. MiXCR, run by TCRdb on the PCR reads, gives a single entry per CDR3 protein. The sample contains roughly 20,000 distinct CDR3 sequences, 70% to 80% of which appear only once.

The sample was CD4+ T cells from blood, cultured in vitro. The TCR originated in a human donor who had recovered from COVID-19. This sequence joins TRBV6-2 or TRBV6-3 and TRBJ2-1; unclear D gene. Here the CDR3 reads CASRHSYNEQFF. The CDR3 bases are TGTGCCAGCAGACACTCCTACAATGAGCAGTTCTTC.